These 29 T cell receptor beta chains were all obtained from the same sample, sequenced in a study of patients and donors after allogeneic stem cell transplantation. TCRdb re-derived calls from the RT-PCR reads in MiXCR, one entry per CDR3 protein. The data show roughly 180,000 distinct CDR3 sequences, less than 45% seen once. Material for sequencing was blood, either unsorted or a sorted T cell fraction (not recorded which). These receptors originate from a human donor who was either an allogeneic HSCT recipient or a stem cell or donor lymphocyte infusion donor (not recorded which). It is not recorded whose cells these are; they may come from a transplant donor.

The chain employs TRBV28 and TRBJ1-1, with a weak D call TRBD1 (6 bases). V lost 3 bases and J 4 bases, leaving 12 bases between the germline ends. This CDR3 comprises 14 residues. CDR1 is MDHEN, CDR2 SYDVKM, per germline. CDR3 amino acids: CASSFWGASTEAFF. In nucleotides, the CDR3 is TGTGCCAGCAGTTTTTGGGGGGCTAGCACTGAAGCTTTCTTT. The full variable domain, its missing parts supplied by reference TRBV28 and TRBJ1-1, is DVKVTQSSRYLVKRTGEKVFLECVQDMDHENMFWYRQDPGLGLRLIYFSYDVKMKEKGDIPEGYSVSREKKERFSLILESASTNQTSMYLCASSFWGASTEAFFGQGTRLTVV.

V and J are TRBV11-3 and TRBJ2-1; possibly TRBD1 for D (6 bases). The CDR3 runs to 16 residues. V was shortened by 5 bases and J by 0 bases, with 14 bases between the two germline ends. The V gene's germline CDR1 is SGHNT and CDR2 YENEEA. The CDR3 DNA follows: TGTGCCAGCAGCACCGGGACACGGGCCTCCTACAATGAGCAGTTCTTC. The encoded protein is CASSTGTRASYNEQFF.

This clonotype showed up just once. This rearrangement joins TRBV6-5 to TRBJ2-7; D may be TRBD1 or TRBD2 (5 bases each). The germline V gene has CDR1 MNHEY and CDR2 SVGAGI. CDR3 length: 15 residues. V shed 5 bases and J shed 2 bases, with 16 bases lying between them. The CDR3 here is CASSRRLGVTYEQYF. CDR3 bases: TGTGCCAGCAGTCGCCGCTTGGGGGTTACCTACGAGCAGTACTTC.

V gene TRBV28 combines with J gene TRBJ2-1, with 13 bases that match TRBD2. The J segment lost 7 bases and the V segment lost 3 bases, leaving 9 bases of the junction unmatched. This CDR3 contains 17 residues. Germline CDR1 is MDHEN and CDR2 is SYDVKM. In DNA, the CDR3 is TGTGCCAGCAGTTTTAGGGGGACTAGCGGGATGGGAAATGAGCAGTTCTTC. Amino acid sequence: CASSFRGTSGMGNEQFF.

The table lists this clonotype with a few counts. The CDR3 region has the DNA TGCGCCAGCAGCTTAAACAGGGGGATGAACACTGAAGCTTTCTTT. Amino acids: CASSLNRGMNTEAFF. The rearrangement joins TRBV5-1 to TRBJ1-1; 8 bases are a match to TRBD1. The CDR3 runs 15 residues. CDR1 SGHRS and CDR2 YFSETQ come from the germline V gene. The V gene end was trimmed by 2 bases and the J gene end by 0 bases; junction bases not matched to a gene: 3. The variable domain in full, completed from reference TRBV5-1 and TRBJ1-1, reads KAGVTQTPRYLIKTRGQQVTLSCSPISGHRSVSWYQQTPGQGLQFLFEYFSETQRNKGNFPGRFSGRQFSNSRSEMNVSTLELGDSALYLCASSLNRGMNTEAFFGQGTRLTVV.

This clonotype occurred many times. This chain uses TRBV12-3 or TRBV12-4 with TRBJ2-1, with 9 bases aligning to TRBD2. The CDR3 runs to 15 residues. The ends lost 4 bases at V and 5 bases at J; junction bases unmatched: 6. CDR3 in DNA: TGTGCCAGCAGTTATCCTAGCGGGGTCAACAATGAGCAGTTCTTC. This codes for CASSYPSGVNNEQFF.

This chain uses TRBV4-3 with TRBJ2-1, with TRBD2 matching 7 bases. The CDR3 sequence is 17 residues long. Trimming removed 0 bases from V and 0 bases from J; junction bases left unmatched: 5. Germline assignment: CDR1 LGHNA and CDR2 YSLEER. CDR3 region: CASSQETAGHSYNEQFF. CDR3 in DNA: TGCGCCAGCAGCCAAGAAACAGCGGGGCACTCCTACAATGAGCAGTTCTTC.

This rearrangement joins TRBV3-1 to TRBJ2-7; D might be TRBD2 (6 bases). V gave up 5 bases and J gave up 5 bases, with 19 bases separating them. The CDR3 consists of 15 residues. From germline, CDR1 is LGHDT and CDR2 YNNKEL (reference sequence). In nucleotides, the CDR3 is TGTGCCAGCAGCTACGGAGGGGCGGTGCGTGACGAGCAGTACTTC. This translates into CASSYGGAVRDEQYF.

This rearrangement joins TRBV12-3 or TRBV12-4 to TRBJ2-1, with 10 positions matching TRBD2. Trimming cost V 2 bases and J 6 bases; bases outside gene matches: 4. The CDR3 extends over 15 amino acids. The CDR3 bases are TGTGCCAGCAGTTTATTAGGGACTAGCGTCAATGAGCAGTTCTTC. This gives the protein CASSLLGTSVNEQFF.

This clonotype was seen more than once but under ten times. This rearrangement joins TRBV14 to TRBJ2-1, with 14 bases that match TRBD2. Unmatched junction bases numbered 15, after V lost 5 bases and J lost 15 bases. CDR1 SGHDN and CDR2 FVKESK come from the germline V gene. CDR3 length equals 16 residues. The CDR3 nucleotides read TGTGCCAGCAGCTCTCGACTAGCGGGAGGGCCGAGTCCGGGGTTCTTC. It codes for CASSSRLAGGPSPGFF.

A note on this clonotype: The conserved phenylalanine or tryptophan is not found at the CDR3 terminus, so this likely reflects a read error. The CDR3 here is CASSYSTIAGADTQYS. The CDR3 bases are TGTGCCAGCAGTTACTCGACGATCGCGGGAGCAGATACGCAGTATTCT. The chain couples TRBV6-6 to TRBJ2-3; 7 nucleotides line up with TRBD2. The CDR3 runs to 16 residues. V was clipped by 0 bases and J by 4 bases; unmatched bases: 7. CDR1 and CDR2 from the germline V gene are MNHNY and SVGAGI (reference sequence).

CDR3: CASTSGNEAFF. CDR3 in DNA: TGTGCCAGCACCTCCGGCAACGAAGCTTTCTTT. The chain employs TRBV6-6 and TRBJ1-1; D is unclear. The germline V gene has CDR1 MNHNY and CDR2 SVGAGI (reference sequence). This CDR3 region has 11 residues. Trimming stripped 7 bases from V and 8 bases from J, with 11 bases between.

This clonotype came up a few times. The chain combines TRBV12-3 or TRBV12-4 with TRBJ2-1; 9 bases are shared with TRBD2. CDR3 length: 15 residues. With 5 bases clipped from V and 8 bases from J, the junction kept 10 bases outside the gene matches. The CDR3 is CASSRRLAVNDEQFF. CDR3 nucleotide sequence: TGTGCCAGCAGTAGAAGACTAGCGGTGAATGATGAGCAGTTCTTC.

This clonotype was recorded at least ten times. The chain joins TRBV20-1 to TRBJ2-3; D unclear. CDR3 length equals 15 residues. The V gene's germline CDR1 is DFQATT and CDR2 SNEGSKA (reference sequence). Trimming cost V 0 bases and J 2 bases, with 12 bases left between them. The CDR3 nucleotides are TGCAGTGCTAGAGATCTGACTTATTCCACAGATACGCAGTATTTT. Its protein product is CSARDLTYSTDTQYF.

The chain uses TRBV12-3 or TRBV12-4 and TRBJ2-1; 9 nucleotides align to TRBD1. Losses at the gene ends were 0 bases for V and 7 bases for J; bases not matched to a gene: 1. The CDR3 runs to 14 residues. The CDR3 nucleotides are TGTGCCAGCAGTTTAGCACAGGGGGCGAATGAGCAGTTCTTC. It yields the protein CASSLAQGANEQFF.

This clonotype was recorded a few times. The chain combines TRBV6-5 with TRBJ2-1; a possible D gene is TRBD2 (6 bases). V shed 6 bases and J shed 0 bases, with 9 bases lying between them. The CDR3 runs 14 residues. In germline, CDR1 is MNHEY, CDR2 SVGAGI. The DNA for the CDR3 is TGTGCCAGCAGAGGACTACCCTCCTACAATGAGCAGTTCTTC. Its protein product is CASRGLPSYNEQFF.

This clonotype was seen more than once but under ten times. The chain recombines TRBV7-8 with TRBJ1-1, with unresolved D. In germline, CDR1 is SGHVS, CDR2 FQNEAQ. The V end lost 5 bases, the J end lost 4 bases, and 14 bases lay between the germline ends. The CDR3 spans 14 residues. The CDR3 DNA reads as TGTGCCAGCAGCCCTCATGGGGTTGGCACTGAAGCTTTCTTT. Its translation: CASSPHGVGTEAFF.

The chain joins TRBV4-3 to TRBJ2-2; D is unclear. Per germline, CDR1 LGHNA and CDR2 YSLEER. The V and J ends lost 0 bases and 3 bases respectively, with 14 bases between them. CDR3 length: 17 residues. CDR3 protein: CASSQESLGSYTGELFF. CDR3 nucleotides: TGCGCCAGCAGCCAAGAATCTCTTGGCAGCTACACCGGGGAGCTGTTTTTT.

The J gene is TRBJ1-2, the V gene TRBV9; weak D call: TRBD1 (5 bases). CDR1 is SGDLS and CDR2 is YYNGEE in the germline V gene. The CDR3 has 11 amino acids. The germline V and J ends were trimmed by 7 bases and 6 bases, with 10 bases remaining between them. CDR3 in amino acids: CASRRGDGYTF. The CDR3 DNA reads TGTGCCAGCCGGAGGGGCGATGGCTACACCTTC.

This clonotype was picked up a small number of times. The rearrangement uses TRBV9 and TRBJ2-3, with D tentatively TRBD2 (5 bases). The CDR3 consists of 15 residues. With 5 bases removed from V and 0 bases from J, the gap between germline ends came to 13 bases. Germline CDR1 reads SGDLS; CDR2 reads YYNGEE. The CDR3 DNA reads TGTGCCAGCAGGTCGGGGTTTCCTAGCACAGATACGCAGTATTTT. The encoded protein is CASRSGFPSTDTQYF.

The genes are TRBV14 and TRBJ2-1, with a weak D call TRBD1 (5 bases). This CDR3 spans 15 amino acids. V gave up 7 bases and J gave up 3 bases, with 16 bases separating them. Germline CDR1 and CDR2: SGHDN and FVKESK. CDR3 region: CASTEDRKVYNEQFF. Written as DNA, the CDR3 is TGTGCCAGCACTGAAGACAGAAAGGTCTACAATGAGCAGTTCTTC.

This clonotype was observed once. Written as DNA, the CDR3 is TGTGCCAGCAGCTTCGGGACTAGCGGACCCCAAGAGACCCAGTACTTC. It codes for CASSFGTSGPQETQYF. The J gene is TRBJ2-5, the V gene TRBV7-7, with TRBD2 matching over 11 bases. The V segment lost 3 bases and the J segment 1 base; nucleotides outside the gene matches: 4. There are 16 residues in the CDR3. Germline-derived CDR1 and CDR2 are SSHAT and FNYEAQ (reference sequence). The complete variable domain, with remaining parts taken from reference TRBV7-7 and TRBJ2-5, reads GAGVSQSPRYKVTKRGQDVTLRCDPISSHATLYWYQQALGQGPEFLTYFNYEAQPDKSGLPSDRFSAERPEGSISTLTIQRTEQRDSAMYRCASSFGTSGPQETQYFGPGTRLLVL.

The V call is TRBV5-1, the J call TRBJ2-3; the D is unclear. Germline V gene data show CDR1 as SGHRS and CDR2 as YFSETQ. V was cut by 0 bases and J by 0 bases, with 8 bases left in between. The CDR3 spans 15 residues. The CDR3: CASSLGAYSTDTQYF. As DNA, the CDR3 is TGCGCCAGCAGCTTGGGGGCATATAGCACAGATACGCAGTATTTT. The variable domain in full, completed from reference TRBV5-1 and TRBJ2-3, reads KAGVTQTPRYLIKTRGQQVTLSCSPISGHRSVSWYQQTPGQGLQFLFEYFSETQRNKGNFPGRFSGRQFSNSRSEMNVSTLELGDSALYLCASSLGAYSTDTQYFGPGTRLTVL.

The rearrangement uses TRBV12-3 or TRBV12-4 and TRBJ2-3, with 7 nucleotides matching TRBD2. The CDR3 runs to 16 residues. Unmatched junction bases numbered 10, after V lost 7 bases and J lost 0 bases. The CDR3 here is CASTSPPAGSTDTQYF. The CDR3 DNA follows: TGTGCCAGCACCTCCCCCCCAGCGGGAAGCACAGATACGCAGTATTTT.

This clonotype came up a few times. The V gene is TRBV7-6, the J gene TRBJ1-5; weak D call: TRBD1 (6 bases). The length of the CDR3 is 17 residues. Per the germline V gene, CDR1 is SGHVS and CDR2 is FNYEAQ. The V and J ends lost 2 bases and 3 bases respectively, with 17 bases between them. The CDR3 loop reads CASSLNNRVTDNQPQHF. For the CDR3, the DNA is TGTGCCAGCAGCTTAAATAACAGGGTGACGGACAATCAGCCCCAGCATTTT.

This chain links TRBV11-2 with TRBJ1-3; no clear D gene. This CDR3 spans 13 amino acids. Trimming removed 8 bases from V and 3 bases from J, with 11 bases in between. Germline CDR1 is SGHAT and CDR2 is FQNNGV. CDR3 residues: CASCPAGGNTIYF. CDR3 sequence (DNA): TGTGCCAGCTGCCCAGCTGGTGGAAACACCATATATTTT.

This clonotype was detected a few times. The rearrangement links TRBV12-3 or TRBV12-4 to TRBJ1-1; D is unresolved. The V end lost 1 base, the J end lost 1 base, and 10 bases lay between the germline ends. This CDR3 is 15 amino acids long. For the CDR3, the DNA is TGTGCCAGCAGTTTAGGTGAGGTTTGGAACACTGAAGCTTTCTTT. Translated: CASSLGEVWNTEAFF.

The gene calls are TRBV27 and TRBJ2-7; 12 bases agree with TRBD2. Germline loops: CDR1 MNHEY, CDR2 SMNVEV (reference sequence). After removal of 3 bases from V and 2 bases from J, the junction contained 8 bases not matched to a gene. This CDR3 has 17 amino acids. CDR3: CASSLETSGSTAYEQYF. CDR3 DNA: TGTGCCAGCAGTTTGGAGACTAGCGGGAGCACAGCCTACGAGCAGTACTTC.

The table lists this clonotype with a few counts. The V call is TRBV7-2, the J call TRBJ1-2; TRBD1 matches at 11 bases. CDR3 length: 15 amino acids. The ends lost 1 base at V and 4 bases at J; junction bases unmatched: 2. Germline CDR1 is SGHTA and CDR2 is FQGNSA. The DNA of the CDR3 is TGTGCCAGCAGCTTAGTGGGACAGGGGGGCTATGGCTACACCTTC. Translation gives CASSLVGQGGYGYTF.